This paragraph reports one T cell receptor beta chain. Antigen unknown. Some clones are missing from TCRdb's copy, which holds only in-frame ones; the method was immunoSEQ multiplex PCR. The top ten clones hold approximately 1.1% of a sample with 10,000 to 12,000 clones, about 89% of them seen once. The sample originates from a study of somatic mutations in cytotoxic T cells in rheumatoid arthritis. About the study: Patient blood (approximately 30 ml EDTA) was collected right after diagnosis, preceding any treatment. Study conclusions and caveats: About an eighth of the roughly 60 patients had a largest CD8+ clone above 20% of CD8+ cells.

The CDR3 is 13 amino acids. From germline, CDR1 is MNHNY and CDR2 SVGAGI (reference sequence). Trimming stripped 5 bases from V and 5 bases from J, with 9 bases between. The sample comprised CD4+ T cells sorted from blood. This clonotype was obtained from a woman aged 18-35 years with rheumatoid arthritis. The J gene is TRBJ2-2, the V gene TRBV6-6; D call uncertain. The CDR3 DNA reads as TGTGCCAGCAGTCCCCAGGTTACCGGGGAGCTGTTTTTT. Its translation is CASSPQVTGELFF.